Below are 20 T cell receptor beta chains sequenced from a single sample in a study of CD8+ T cells in alopecia areata. Punch biopsies of lesional scalp, plus peripheral blood, were taken from alopecia areata patients. Reverse transcription of extracted RNA yielded cDNA, which provided the sequencing template. Only in-frame clones appear in the TCRdb table, and some are missing; sequencing was by immunoSEQ multiplex PCR. The sample consists of under 20,000 clones, less than 70% of them appearing once. The source was skin, collected at week 0. These receptors were collected from a human donor with alopecia areata.

The chain uses TRBV19 and TRBJ1-5; 11 bases line up with TRBD1. With V trimmed by 4 bases and J by 7 bases, 3 bases remained unmatched. CDR1 and CDR2 from the germline V gene are LNHDA and SQIVND (reference sequence). The CDR3 totals 14 residues. CDR3 sequence (DNA): TGTGCCAGTAGTAGGGGACAGGGGGTGCAGCCCCAGCATTTT. Translating it yields CASSRGQGVQPQHF.

V is TRBV23-1 and J is TRBJ2-7; possibly TRBD1 for D (6 bases). TRBV23-1 is assigned to the ORF class and has an uncertain function. This CDR3 spans 15 amino acids. Trimming removed 3 bases at V and 1 base at J, with 13 bases between. CDR3 residues: CASSHQGMRSYEQYF. The CDR3 DNA reads TGCGCCAGCAGTCACCAGGGGATGAGATCCTACGAGCAGTACTTC.

The V call is TRBV30, the J call TRBJ1-3, with D unclear. Germline lookup yields CDR1 GTSNPN and CDR2 SVGIG (reference sequence). The CDR3 is made up of 12 amino acids. Trimming stripped 3 bases from V and 7 bases from J, with 10 bases between. The CDR3, as DNA: TGTGCCTGGAGGTTAATCGGTAACACCATATATTTT. Translation: CAWRLIGNTIYF.

This clone has just one count. This chain's CDR3 is CARGTGSSYNSPLHF. The CDR3 DNA sequence: TGTGCCAGGGGGACAGGGAGCTCCTATAATTCACCCCTCCACTTT. The chain has TRBV2 and TRBJ1-6; the match to TRBD1 covers 9 bases. This CDR3 has 15 residues. Germline CDR1 reads SNHLY; CDR2 reads FYNNEI. Trimming cost V 9 bases and J 0 bases; bases outside gene matches: 3.

The genes are TRBV6-1 and TRBJ1-3, with a possible D match to TRBD1 (5 bases). This CDR3 has 16 amino acids. The germline V gene has CDR1 MNHNS and CDR2 SASEGT. V lost 3 bases and J lost 0, with 12 bases in between. The CDR3 protein is CASSDTGFNSGNTIYF. The CDR3 nucleotides are TGTGCCAGCAGTGATACAGGCTTCAACTCTGGAAACACCATATATTTT.

The CDR3, as DNA: TGCGCCAGCAGCCCAAGGACAGGGGGCTTTTTGAGCTCTGGGGCCAACGTCCTGACTTTC. Translated: CASSPRTGGFLSSGANVLTF. The rearrangement links TRBV5-1 to TRBJ2-6, with 11 bases aligning to TRBD1. The CDR3 spans 20 residues. Germline V gives CDR1 SGHRS, CDR2 YFSETQ. After removal of 4 bases from V and 0 bases from J, the junction contained 12 bases not matched to a gene.

This chain links TRBV11-3 with TRBJ2-3; unclear D gene. CDR1 is SGHNT, CDR2 YENEEA, per germline. Trimming left V 1 base short and J 7 bases short, with 15 bases between. This CDR3 comprises 15 residues. The CDR3 nucleotides read TGTGCCAGCAGCTTAGGCCCGCTAACTCGAAATACGCAGTATTTT. Protein product: CASSLGPLTRNTQYF.

The rearrangement joins TRBV20-1 to TRBJ1-3; D is possibly TRBD1 (5 bases). V lost 1 base to trimming and J lost 7 bases, with 5 bases between them. Germline V gene sequence: CDR1 DFQATT, CDR2 SNEGSKA (reference sequence). CDR3 size: 11 residues. Written as DNA, the CDR3 is TGCAGTGCTAGAGGGGGGAACACCATATATTTT. It yields the protein CSARGGNTIYF.

As regards this clone: Other DNA sequences in this specimen translate into the identical CDR3. V and J are TRBV19 and TRBJ2-2; D is possibly TRBD1 (6 bases). This CDR3 contains 13 residues. CDR1 is LNHDA, CDR2 SQIVND, per germline (reference sequence). V lost 5 bases and J 6 bases, leaving 10 bases between the germline ends. CDR3 in DNA: TGTGCCAGTAGTTACAGGGTCGCCGGGGAGCTGTTTTTT. It is translated as CASSYRVAGELFF.

This chain uses TRBV28 with TRBJ2-5; D remains unclear. V shed 2 bases and J shed 5 bases, with 3 bases lying between them. Germline V gene sequence: CDR1 MDHEN, CDR2 SYDVKM. The CDR3 loop spans 11 amino acids. The CDR3 bases are TGTGCCAGCAGTTTACAGGAGACCCAGTACTTC. Translating gives CASSLQETQYF.

This chain's CDR3 is CASSSRKSSYNSPLHF. The CDR3, as DNA: TGCGCCAGCAGCAGCAGGAAAAGCTCCTATAATTCACCCCTCCACTTT. The chain recombines TRBV4-1 with TRBJ1-6; D gene ambiguous. The CDR3 consists of 16 residues. CDR1 is MGHRA and CDR2 is YSYEKL in the germline V gene. The V end was cut by 5 bases, the J end by 0 bases, with 11 bases between.

This sequence joins TRBV19 and TRBJ1-1; the D is unclear. The CDR3 runs to 13 residues. Germline V lookup: CDR1 LNHDA, CDR2 SQIVND (reference sequence). Trimming shortened V by 3 bases and J by 0 bases, and 5 bases separated the two germline ends. CDR3 protein: CASSIGVNTEAFF. Here the CDR3 DNA reads TGTGCCAGTAGTATCGGGGTGAACACTGAAGCTTTCTTT.

CDR3 sequence: CASSGQGVKTQYF. The CDR3 DNA follows: TGTGCCAGCAGCGGACAGGGTGTGAAGACCCAGTACTTC. The chain couples TRBV2 to TRBJ2-5, with TRBD1 matching over 8 bases. Germline CDR1 is SNHLY and CDR2 is FYNNEI. The junction had 6 bases not matched to a gene; V was cut back by 6 bases and J by 6 bases. The CDR3 has 13 residues.

This clone has just a few counts. Here the CDR3 reads CSVVSRVANNEQFF. The CDR3 bases are TGCAGCGTTGTATCAAGGGTCGCTAACAATGAGCAGTTCTTC. The chain is built from TRBV29-1 and TRBJ2-1; no firm D call. Germline values: CDR1 SQVTM, CDR2 ANQGSEA. The CDR3 length is 14 residues. V lost 4 bases and J 5 bases, leaving 15 bases between the germline ends.

The chain uses TRBV19 and TRBJ2-1; TRBD2 matches at 9 bases. V gave up 1 base and J gave up 4 bases; unmatched junction bases: 2. This CDR3 is 15 amino acids long. Germline V gene lookup returns CDR1 LNHDA and CDR2 SQIVND (reference sequence). CDR3 amino acids: CASSIALAGYNEQFF. In DNA, the CDR3 is TGTGCCAGTAGTATAGCCCTAGCGGGGTACAATGAGCAGTTCTTC.

The chain is built from TRBV6-5 and TRBJ2-3; 7 bases are a match to TRBD2. Germline V lookup: CDR1 MNHEY, CDR2 SVGAGI. This CDR3 contains 14 residues. V gave up 2 bases and J gave up 4 bases; unmatched junction bases: 3. Written as DNA, the CDR3 is TGTGCCAGCAGTTACGGGCTAGCGGCAGATACGCAGTATTTT. This codes for CASSYGLAADTQYF.

V and J are TRBV4-3 and TRBJ2-1; D is unclear. Germline V CDR1 and CDR2: LGHNA, YSLEER. This CDR3 region has 15 residues. Trimming took 1 base from V and 6 from J, leaving 13 bases between them. CDR3: CASSQGSPGTNEQFF. In DNA form, the CDR3 reads TGCGCCAGCAGCCAAGGGTCTCCGGGCACCAATGAGCAGTTCTTC.

The chain carries TRBV19 and TRBJ2-6, with D unresolved. Per germline, CDR1 LNHDA and CDR2 SQIVND (reference sequence). V lost 2 bases to trimming and J lost 1 base, with 6 bases between them. The CDR3 extends over 15 amino acids. The CDR3 region has the DNA TGTGCCAGTAGTATATGGGGTTCTGGGGCCAACGTCCTGACTTTC. The encoded protein is CASSIWGSGANVLTF.

The chain recombines TRBV7-9 with TRBJ2-3, with a tentative D call TRBD2 (7 bases). The CDR3 is 16 amino acids. The germline V gene has CDR1 SEHNR and CDR2 FQNEAQ (reference sequence). V dropped 2 bases and J dropped 3 bases, with 15 bases sitting between them. CDR3 sequence reads: CASSLTRGAFTDTQYF. CDR3 sequence (DNA): TGTGCCAGCAGCTTAACACGGGGGGCTTTTACAGATACGCAGTATTTT. Together with reference TRBV7-9 and TRBJ2-3, the CDR3 gives the full variable domain: DTGVSQNPRHKITKRGQNVTFRCDPISEHNRLYWYRQTLGQGPEFLTYFQNEAQLEKSRLLSDRFSAERPKGSFSTLEIQRTEQGDSAMYLCASSLTRGAFTDTQYFGPGTRLTVL.

V and J are TRBV7-2 and TRBJ2-7; 12 bases are shared with TRBD1. Germline CDR1 reads SGHTA; CDR2 reads FQGNSA. Trimming took 7 bases from V and 6 from J; bases not matched to a gene: 16. The length of the CDR3 is 17 residues. This CDR3 reads CASTPGKGQGAPGEQYF. CDR3 DNA sequence: TGTGCCAGCACCCCGGGGAAGGGACAGGGGGCTCCGGGCGAGCAGTACTTC.